This T cell receptor (beta chain) came from a study of blood T cell repertoires in COVID-19. Study-wide background: T cells, B-cell-depleted T cells, or PBMCs supplied cDNA or gDNA.

Participants reported their clinical history, and cohort assignment relied on those reports. This CDR3 is 16 amino acids long. The ends were cut back, 6 bases at V and 2 bases at J, with 17 bases in the middle. Germline CDR1 reads LNHDA; CDR2 reads SQIVND (reference sequence). Method: immunoSEQ multiplex PCR; TCRdb's copy keeps in-frame clones and lacks some. There are about half a million clones in the sample; more than 85% occur only once, and roughly 8% lies in the top ten. This sequence was found in a woman between 55 and 75 years old who had recovered from COVID-19. Sequencing input: PBMCs or T cells enriched from blood (not recorded which). The chain is built from TRBV19 and TRBJ1-5, with D perhaps matching TRBD1 (6 bases). CDR3 amino acids: CASSQITGFGNQPQHF. The CDR3, as DNA: TGTGCCAGTAGCCAAATAACAGGGTTTGGCAATCAGCCCCAGCATTTT.